The 21 T cell receptor beta chains reported below all come from one sample, sequenced in a study of somatic mutations in cytotoxic T cells in rheumatoid arthritis. The data were produced by immunoSEQ multiplex PCR, yet TCRdb's version contains in-frame clones alone and is incomplete. Among about 18,000 clones, about 80% were seen once, and the ten largest hold approximately 19%. Sequenced material: CD8+ T cells sorted from blood. All receptors derive from an adult with rheumatoid arthritis.

The chain couples TRBV4-1 to TRBJ1-1; D remains ambiguous. Germline CDR1 reads MGHRA; CDR2 reads YSYEKL. V lost 0 bases to trimming and J lost 3 bases, with 20 bases between them. This CDR3 comprises 18 residues. The CDR3 DNA is TGCGCCAGCAGCCAAGAAGTATTAGTGGGCGGGGAGGACACTGAAGCTTTCTTT. This encodes CASSQEVLVGGEDTEAFF.

V gene TRBV6-5 combines with J gene TRBJ2-1, with no clear D. From germline, CDR1 is MNHEY and CDR2 SVGAGI. Between the trimmed V and J ends, which lost 5 bases and 5 bases, there was a span of 13 bases. CDR3 size: 14 residues. Written as DNA, the CDR3 is TGTGCCAGCAGTCCCCCCAGCTCTGACAATGAGCAGTTCTTC. This sequence encodes CASSPPSSDNEQFF.

This clone has a handful of counts. V and J are TRBV11-2 and TRBJ2-1; D is possibly TRBD1 or TRBD2 (5 bases each). Germline CDR1 reads SGHAT; CDR2 reads FQNNGV. The length of the CDR3 is 12 residues. V dropped 5 bases and J dropped 7 bases, with 9 bases sitting between them. The DNA of the CDR3 is TGTGCCAGCAGCCGGTGGGGGAATGAGCAGTTCTTC. Protein: CASSRWGNEQFF. Together with reference TRBV11-2 and TRBJ2-1, the CDR3 gives the full variable domain: EAGVAQSPRYKIIEKRQSVAFWCNPISGHATLYWYQQILGQGPKLLIQFQNNGVVDDSQLPKDRFSAERLKGVDSTLKIQPAKLEDSAVYLCASSRWGNEQFFGPGTRLTVL.

This clone was seen just once. CDR3 bases: TGTGCCAGTAGTATAGGTCCCGCCACTGAAGCTTTCTTT. This encodes CASSIGPATEAFF. V is TRBV19 and J is TRBJ1-1; D ambiguous. V was cut by 1 base and J by 4 bases, with 7 bases left in between. The length of the CDR3 is 13 residues. Germline assignment: CDR1 LNHDA and CDR2 SQIVND (reference sequence).

The chain is built from TRBV11-1 and TRBJ2-2; D gene uncertain. This CDR3 has 15 amino acids. The V gene lost 3 bases and the J gene lost 1 base, with 9 bases spanning the gap. Germline V gene data show CDR1 as SGHAT and CDR2 as FQDESV (reference sequence). The CDR3 loop is CASSFGRQNTGELFF. The CDR3 DNA reads TGTGCCAGCAGCTTCGGGCGACAGAACACCGGGGAGCTGTTTTTT. Supplemented by reference TRBV11-1 and TRBJ2-2, the full variable domain reads EAEVAQSPRYKITEKSQAVAFWCDPISGHATLYWYRQILGQGPELLVQFQDESVVDDSQLPKDRFSAERLKGVDSTLKIQPAELGDSAMYLCASSFGRQNTGELFFGEGSRLTVL.

This clone has just a few counts. The genes are TRBV10-1 and TRBJ2-7; 10 nucleotides line up with TRBD2. CDR3 length: 15 amino acids. J was trimmed by 3 bases and V by 2 bases; bases with no gene match: 4. The germline V gene encodes CDR1 WNHNN and CDR2 SYGVQD (reference sequence). The CDR3 region is CASSETSGACYEQYF. DNA of the CDR3: TGCGCCAGCAGTGAGACTAGCGGGGCCTGCTACGAGCAGTACTTC.

The chain recombines TRBV19 with TRBJ1-2, with TRBD1 matching 7 bases. Germline CDR1 is LNHDA and CDR2 is SQIVND (reference sequence). The length of the CDR3 is 16 residues. J was trimmed by 5 bases and V by 4 bases; bases with no gene match: 13. CDR3 sequence reads: CASSNYLSGGRYGYTF. The CDR3 DNA follows: TGTGCCAGTAGTAACTATTTGTCAGGGGGTCGATATGGCTACACCTTC.

V usage is TRBV13 and J usage is TRBJ2-1; 11 nucleotides match TRBD2. V gave up 4 bases and J gave up 3 bases; unmatched junction bases: 5. Germline CDR1 reads PRHDT; CDR2 reads FYEKMQ (reference sequence). The CDR3 covers 16 residues. The CDR3 spells CASSSTLAGDYNEQFF. The CDR3 DNA reads TGTGCCAGCAGCTCCACACTAGCGGGGGACTACAATGAGCAGTTCTTC.

This chain joins TRBV10-3 and TRBJ2-1; D call uncertain. Per the germline V gene, CDR1 is ENHRY and CDR2 is SYGVKD. The length of the CDR3 is 14 residues. Trimming removed 2 bases from V and 7 bases from J, with 12 bases in between. The CDR3 DNA reads as TGTGCCATCAGTGAGCCCCGTCTCGCGAATGAGCAGTTCTTC. Translation gives CAISEPRLANEQFF.

This clone was detected only a few times. The rearrangement joins TRBV30 to TRBJ1-1; D may be TRBD1 (6 bases). V lost 4 bases and J 6 bases, leaving 21 bases between the germline ends. Germline V gene lookup returns CDR1 GTSNPN and CDR2 SVGIG (reference sequence). CDR3 length: 15 residues. CDR3 nucleotides: TGTGCCTGGACTCTTACTGCAAGGGGGATACCTGAAGCTTTCTTT. It specifies CAWTLTARGIPEAFF. Drawing the rest from reference TRBV30 and TRBJ1-1, the complete variable domain is SQTIHQWPATLVQPVGSPLSLECTVEGTSNPNLYWYRQAAGRGLQLLFYSVGIGQISSEVPQNLSASRPQDRQFILSSKKLLLSDSGFYLCAWTLTARGIPEAFFGQGTRLTVV.

The chain employs TRBV5-1 and TRBJ1-2; the D gene is possibly TRBD1 (5 bases). V was clipped by 4 bases and J by 3 bases, with 16 bases between them. The V gene's germline CDR1 is SGHRS and CDR2 YFSETQ. CDR3 length: 15 amino acids. For the CDR3, the DNA is TGCGCCAGCAGCCGAGACAGTAATCGGGACTATGGCTACACCTTC. Translation: CASSRDSNRDYGYTF.

The V call is TRBV29-1, the J call TRBJ2-7, with D tentatively TRBD2 (6 bases). V was pared by 7 bases and J by 2 bases, with 15 bases between. Germline CDR1 is SQVTM and CDR2 is ANQGSEA. The CDR3 loop spans 13 amino acids. CDR3 DNA sequence: TGCAGCGGGAGGGACGTGTACACCTACGAGCAGTACTTC. Protein sequence: CSGRDVYTYEQYF.

The chain employs TRBV7-6 and TRBJ1-3; no definite D call. Deletions cut 2 bases from V and 0 bases from J, with 11 bases between. The CDR3 is 16 residues long. The germline gives CDR1 SGHVS, CDR2 FNYEAQ. Here the CDR3 reads CASSLWGASSGNTIYF. The CDR3 coding sequence is TGTGCCAGCAGCTTATGGGGAGCGAGCTCTGGAAACACCATATATTTT.

The sample holds one count of this clone. CDR3 residues: CASSPGSQFYNEQFF. CDR3 in DNA: TGTGCCAGCAGTCCAGGCTCACAGTTCTACAATGAGCAGTTCTTC. The V and J genes are TRBV5-6 and TRBJ2-1, with D unclear. The germline V and J ends were trimmed by 5 bases and 3 bases, with 15 bases remaining between them. Germline V lookup: CDR1 SGHDT, CDR2 YYEEEE. This CDR3 contains 15 residues.

The V call is TRBV7-9, the J call TRBJ1-2; D possibly corresponds to TRBD1 (5 bases). The V end was cut by 4 bases, the J end by 8 bases, with 11 bases between. This CDR3 spans 12 amino acids. From germline, CDR1 is SEHNR and CDR2 FQNEAQ (reference sequence). The CDR3 coding sequence is TGTGCCAGCAGCTCGGGGGGTTGGGGCTACACCTTC. It translates to CASSSGGWGYTF.

The V and J genes are TRBV10-3 and TRBJ2-1, with TRBD2 identical over 15 bases. V shed 10 bases and J 5 bases; nucleotides not matched to a gene: 9. The V gene's germline CDR1 is ENHRY and CDR2 SYGVKD. There are 16 residues in the CDR3. The CDR3 protein is CATGGLAGGQNNEQFF. CDR3 bases: TGTGCCACGGGTGGACTAGCGGGGGGGCAGAACAATGAGCAGTTCTTC.

The sample holds one count of this clone. V is TRBV6-1 and J is TRBJ2-1; TRBD2 is a possible D gene (6 bases). The CDR3 totals 13 residues. Trimming pared 8 bases from V and 0 bases from J, leaving 8 bases between. Germline values: CDR1 MNHNS, CDR2 SASEGT. CDR3 DNA sequence: TGTGCCAGCGCGGGGACCTCCTACAATGAGCAGTTCTTC. Protein sequence: CASAGTSYNEQFF.

This clone was counted a few times. The rearrangement joins TRBV25-1 to TRBJ1-2; the D is unclear. The CDR3 loop spans 15 amino acids. V was cut by 2 bases and J by 6 bases, with 16 bases left in between. The V gene's germline CDR1 is MGHDK and CDR2 SYGVNS. CDR3 amino acids: CASSEVGRPLDGYTF. The DNA for the CDR3 is TGTGCCAGCAGTGAAGTTGGCCGGCCCCTTGATGGCTACACCTTC.

V and J are TRBV5-1 and TRBJ1-2, with a tentative D call TRBD1 (5 bases). Germline V lookup: CDR1 SGHRS, CDR2 YFSETQ. The CDR3 is made up of 13 amino acids. V was pared by 4 bases and J by 5 bases, with 12 bases between. DNA of the CDR3: TGCGCCAGCAGCGATGGGGGAGCGTATGGCTACACCTTC. It translates to CASSDGGAYGYTF. Full variable domain (rest looked up from reference TRBV5-1 and TRBJ1-2): KAGVTQTPRYLIKTRGQQVTLSCSPISGHRSVSWYQQTPGQGLQFLFEYFSETQRNKGNFPGRFSGRQFSNSRSEMNVSTLELGDSALYLCASSDGGAYGYTFGSGTRLTVV.

This clone is large in the sample. This chain links TRBV13 with TRBJ2-5, with D maybe TRBD2 (6 bases). Germline CDR1 is PRHDT and CDR2 is FYEKMQ (reference sequence). Trimming removed 4 bases from V and 2 bases from J, with 11 bases in between. CDR3 length: 14 amino acids. CDR3 protein: CASSSSSAQETQYF. As DNA, the CDR3 is TGTGCCAGCAGCTCCTCTAGCGCACAAGAGACCCAGTACTTC.

The chain combines TRBV27 with TRBJ2-7; 11 bases map to TRBD2. This CDR3 is built from 14 residues. Trimming removed 5 bases from V and 3 bases from J; junction bases left unmatched: 3. Per germline, CDR1 MNHEY and CDR2 SMNVEV (reference sequence). DNA of the CDR3: TGTGCCAGCAGTCTAGCGGGGGGCCTCTACGAGCAGTACTTC. It encodes CASSLAGGLYEQYF.